The present TCR beta chain was sequenced within a study of blood T cell repertoires in COVID-19. With 2 bases clipped from V and 0 bases from J, the junction kept 7 bases outside the gene matches. The CDR3 consists of 16 residues. Germline loops: CDR1 MNHEY, CDR2 SMNVEV (reference sequence). The protocol was immunoSEQ multiplex PCR, while the TCRdb copy is restricted to in-frame clones and leaves out a portion. The top ten hold approximately 2% of the sample, which has approximately 240,000 clones, about nine tenths seen once. Source material: PBMCs or T cells enriched from blood (not recorded which). The sequence came from a woman aged 18-35 years who had recovered from COVID-19. The chain uses TRBV27 and TRBJ2-7; TRBD2 matches at 7 bases. The CDR3 nucleotides are TGTGCCAGCAGTTTAATGTGGCGGGGGAGCTCCTACGAGCAGTACTTC. Its protein product is CASSLMWRGSSYEQYF.